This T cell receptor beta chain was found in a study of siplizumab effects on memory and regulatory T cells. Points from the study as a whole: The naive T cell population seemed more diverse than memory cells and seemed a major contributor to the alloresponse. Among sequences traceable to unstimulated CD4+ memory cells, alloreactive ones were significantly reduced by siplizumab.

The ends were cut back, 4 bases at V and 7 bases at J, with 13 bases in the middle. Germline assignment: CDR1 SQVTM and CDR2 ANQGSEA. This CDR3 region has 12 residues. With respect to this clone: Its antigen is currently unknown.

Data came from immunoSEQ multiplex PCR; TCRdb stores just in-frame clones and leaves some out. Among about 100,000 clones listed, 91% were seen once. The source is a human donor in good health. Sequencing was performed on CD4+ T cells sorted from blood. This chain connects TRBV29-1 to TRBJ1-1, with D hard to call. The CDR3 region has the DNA TGCAGCGTTGTACCGGACGACCATGAAGCTTTCTTT. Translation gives CSVVPDDHEAFF.